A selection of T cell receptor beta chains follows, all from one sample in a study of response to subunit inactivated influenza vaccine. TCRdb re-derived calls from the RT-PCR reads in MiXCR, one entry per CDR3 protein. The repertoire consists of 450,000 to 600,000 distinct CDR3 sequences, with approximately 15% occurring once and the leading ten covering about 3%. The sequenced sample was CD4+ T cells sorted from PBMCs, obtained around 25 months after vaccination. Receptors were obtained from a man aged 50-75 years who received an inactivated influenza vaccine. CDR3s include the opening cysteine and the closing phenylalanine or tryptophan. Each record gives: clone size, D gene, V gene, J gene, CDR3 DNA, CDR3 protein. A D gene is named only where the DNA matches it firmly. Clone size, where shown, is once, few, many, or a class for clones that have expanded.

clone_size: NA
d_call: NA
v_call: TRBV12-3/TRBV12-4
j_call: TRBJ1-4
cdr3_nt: TGTGCCAGCAGTTTCAGGGTAGGCGAAAAACTGTTTTTT
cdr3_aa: CASSFRVGEKLFF

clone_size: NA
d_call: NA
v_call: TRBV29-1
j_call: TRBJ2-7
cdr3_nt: TGCAGCGTCGGACAGCACACCTACGAGCAGTACTTC
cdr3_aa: CSVGQHTYEQYF

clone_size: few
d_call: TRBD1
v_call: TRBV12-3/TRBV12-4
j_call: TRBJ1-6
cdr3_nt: TGTGCCAGCAGTACGGGACAGGGGGTTTCACCCCTCCACTTT
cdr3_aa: CASSTGQGVSPLHF

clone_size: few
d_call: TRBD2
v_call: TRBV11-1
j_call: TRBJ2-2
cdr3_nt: TGTGCCAGCAGCATCCTAGCGGGGATTTCGAACACCGGGGAGCTGTTTTTT
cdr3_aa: CASSILAGISNTGELFF

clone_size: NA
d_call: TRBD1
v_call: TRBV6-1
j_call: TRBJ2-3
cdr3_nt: TGTGCCAGCAGTGATTGGACAGGGGAGGGCACAGATACGCAGTATTTT
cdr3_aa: CASSDWTGEGTDTQYF

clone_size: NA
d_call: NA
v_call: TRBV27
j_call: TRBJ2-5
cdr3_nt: TGTGCCAGCAGACCATTAGGGAAAGAGACCCAGTACTTC
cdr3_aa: CASRPLGKETQYF

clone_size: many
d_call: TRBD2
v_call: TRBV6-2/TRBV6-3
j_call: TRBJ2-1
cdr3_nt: TGTGCCAGCAGCCCCTGGGCTAGCGGTTACAATGAGCAGTTCTTC
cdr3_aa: CASSPWASGYNEQFF

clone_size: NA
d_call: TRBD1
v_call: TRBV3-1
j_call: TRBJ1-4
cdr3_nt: TGTGCCAGCAGCCGTTCCTCCGGGACAGTCAATGAAAAACTGTTTTTT
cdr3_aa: CASSRSSGTVNEKLFF

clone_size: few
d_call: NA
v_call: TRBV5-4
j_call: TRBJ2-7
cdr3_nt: TGTGCCAGCAGCTCGAACACCTGGGGGCCAAAGTACGAGCAGTACTTC
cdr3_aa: CASSSNTWGPKYEQYF

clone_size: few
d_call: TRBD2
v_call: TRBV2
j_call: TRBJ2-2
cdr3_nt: TGTGCCAGCAGTCCCACAAATAGCGGGAGCCTCGGACACGGGGAGCTGTTTTTT
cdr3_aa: CASSPTNSGSLGHGELFF

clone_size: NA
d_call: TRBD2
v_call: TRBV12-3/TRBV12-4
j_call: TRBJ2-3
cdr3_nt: TGTGCCAGCAGTCCTCGGGGGGTCCTACGCAAGGATACGCAGTATTTT
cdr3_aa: CASSPRGVLRKDTQYF

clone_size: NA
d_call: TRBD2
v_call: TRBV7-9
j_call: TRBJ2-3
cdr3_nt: TGTGCCAGCAGCTTAGCCCGGACTAGCCCAGATACGCAGTATTTT
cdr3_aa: CASSLARTSPDTQYF

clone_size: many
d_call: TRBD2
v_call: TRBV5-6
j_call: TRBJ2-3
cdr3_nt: TGTGCCAGCAACCCTAGCGGGGGGGTTGCAGATACGCAGTATTTT
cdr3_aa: CASNPSGGVADTQYF

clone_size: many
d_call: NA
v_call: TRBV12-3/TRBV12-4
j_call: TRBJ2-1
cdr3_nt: TGTGCCAGCACCCCCGGGGGGTGGGGGGCGAAGCAGTTCTTC
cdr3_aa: CASTPGGWGAKQFF

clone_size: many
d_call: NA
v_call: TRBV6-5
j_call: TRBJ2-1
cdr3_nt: TGTGCCAGCAGTGCGGCCGGCGATGAGCAGTTCTTC
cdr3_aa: CASSAAGDEQFF